The clone carrying this T cell receptor (beta chain) has just a few counts. The data are from a study of patients with pleural tuberculosis. The CDR3 runs to 16 residues. The junction had 5 bases not matched to a gene; V was cut back by 6 bases and J by 0 bases. TCRdb used MiXCR to reprocess the reads, holding one entry per CDR3 protein. The data hold approximately 50,000 distinct CDR3 sequences, with about 6.8% observed a single time. This TCR was recovered from a human donor with pleural tuberculosis. This chain joins TRBV12-3 or TRBV12-4 and TRBJ1-4; TRBD1 matches 9 bases. The chain's CDR3 is CASRPDRGSTNEKLFF. The DNA of the CDR3 is TGTGCCAGCAGACCGGACAGGGGATCAACTAATGAAAAACTGTTTTTT.